This is a list of T cell receptor beta chains from one sample in a study of blood T cell repertoires in COVID-19. The assay was immunoSEQ multiplex PCR, and TCRdb's table has in-frame clones only and misses some. In the table there are 120,000 or so clones, 85% to 90% of which are singletons. Input material: peripheral blood. The receptor source for this set is a man over 45 with acute or convalescent COVID-19. CDR3s include the opening cysteine and the closing phenylalanine or tryptophan. A D gene is named only where the DNA matches it firmly. A clone size is listed for some rows: how often the clone was seen (once, few, many), or a class if it is expanded.

size | J | V | D | DNA | CDR3
- | TRBJ1-2 | TRBV2 | - | TGTGCCAGCAGTGAAGCGGGGGGTAGCGGCTACACCTTC | CASSEAGGSGYTF
- | TRBJ1-5 | TRBV6-1 | TRBD1 | TGTGCCAGCAGTGGAGGGTTCGGACAGGAGACTCGGCCCCAGCATTTT | CASSGGFGQETRPQHF
- | TRBJ1-6 | TRBV30 | TRBD1 | TGTGCCTGGAGCCGACAGGGTGACAATTCACCCCTCCACTTT | CAWSRQGDNSPLHF
medium-sized | TRBJ1-2 | TRBV29-1 | TRBD1 | TGCAGCGTCAAATTGATGGTGGGACAGGGTGACGGCTACACCTTC | CSVKLMVGQGDGYTF
- | TRBJ2-7 | TRBV5-1 | - | TGCGCCAGCAGCTTCCCGGGCTCCTACGAGCAGTACTTC | CASSFPGSYEQYF
- | TRBJ2-1 | TRBV7-9 | - | TGTGCCAGCAGCTTAGCCGGGGTTGGGCAGTTCTTC | CASSLAGVGQFF
few | TRBJ1-3 | TRBV5-6 | TRBD1 | TGTGCCAGCAGCCGTAGACAGGGAGGTGGAAACACCATATATTTT | CASSRRQGGGNTIYF
- | TRBJ2-1 | TRBV7-2 | - | TGTGCCAGCAGCTCTCCACGCCGGCCCACAGGGATTGAGCAGTTCTTC | CASSSPRRPTGIEQFF
- | TRBJ2-2 | TRBV19 | - | TGTGCCAGTAGTCCCCGCGACAGGATCGCGAACACCGGGGAGCTGTTTTTT | CASSPRDRIANTGELFF
- | TRBJ2-1 | TRBV27 | TRBD2 | TGTGCCAGCGGTAAACGGACGGCTAGCGGGACTTTGTCCTATGAGCAGTTCTTC | CASGKRTASGTLSYEQFF
- | TRBJ1-1 | TRBV6-6 | TRBD1 | TGTGCCAGCAGTACCCGCAGGGGGGTAGAAACTGAAGCTTTCTTT | CASSTRRGVETEAFF
few | TRBJ2-1 | TRBV2 | - | TGTGCCAGCTCCCAAGCTACCTACAATGAGCAGTTCTTC | CASSQATYNEQFF
- | TRBJ1-1 | TRBV2 | TRBD1 | TGTGCCAGCAGTGGAGGGGGCTCGCACACTGAAGCTTTCTTT | CASSGGGSHTEAFF
few | TRBJ1-3 | TRBV7-6 | - | TGTGCCAGCAGCTTAGTTTCTGACACCATATATTTT | CASSLVSDTIYF
- | TRBJ2-5 | TRBV11-2 | TRBD2 | TGTGCCAGCAGCTCCCCGGGACTAGCACAAGAGACCCAGTACTTC | CASSSPGLAQETQYF
few | TRBJ2-7 | TRBV4-1 | TRBD2 | TGCGCCAGCAGCCAAGAGCCGGGACTAGCGGCCTACGAGCAGTACTTC | CASSQEPGLAAYEQYF
- | TRBJ1-6 | TRBV5-6 | - | TGTGCCAGCAGCTTCTCATTTCAGGGTCGATCACCCCTCCACTTT | CASSFSFQGRSPLHF